This TCR beta chain was recorded in a study of shared clonotypes between healthy human individuals. A single count supports this clone. One end of the junction does not line up with germline, which may come from a read error. TCRdb keeps only in-frame clones here, not all; method: immunoSEQ multiplex PCR. The sample shows roughly 2.5 million clones, roughly nine tenths of them seen only once. Splitting of CD4+ cells produced CD45RA+ naive and CD45RA-negative memory subsets. Specimen: naive CD4+ T cells sorted from blood. Subset given: CD45RA+ positively selected. The source of this sequence is a man between 18 and 29 years old in good health.

CDR3 DNA sequence: TGTGCTAGCAGCTTAGAGCCGACTCGGCGAGAGACCCAGTACTTC. Translated: CASSLEPTRRETQYF. The chain has TRBV7-7 and TRBJ2-5, with D unresolved. Germline V gene sequence: CDR1 SSHAT, CDR2 FNYEAQ (reference sequence). The length of the CDR3 is 15 residues. The full variable domain, rest sourced from reference TRBV7-7 and TRBJ2-5, is GAGVSQSPRYKVTKRGQDVTLRCDPISSHATLYWYQQALGQGPEFLTYFNYEAQPDKSGLPSDRFSAERPEGSISTLTIQRTEQRDSAMYRCASSLEPTRRETQYFGPGTRLLVL.